The T cell receptor beta chain under discussion was sequenced for a study of control samples from healthy donors and cancer patients. Trimming removed 10 bases from V and 2 bases from J; junction bases left unmatched: 6. Germline CDR1 ENHRY, CDR2 SYGVKD. The CDR3 runs 13 residues. Libraries were prepared by immunoSEQ multiplex PCR; TCRdb keeps only in-frame clonotypes and omits some of them. The sample includes 35,000 to 50,000 clones, 83% of them seen just once. The J gene is TRBJ2-7, the V gene TRBV10-3, with TRBD2 identical over 9 bases. Sequences were obtained from blood. The source is a man between 60 and 75 years old in good health. CDR3 nucleotides: TGTGCCACTCTAGGGACTAGCACCTACGAGCAGTACTTC. Translated, it gives CATLGTSTYEQYF.